This TCR beta chain was identified during a study of CD8+CD57+ T cells in acquired aplastic anemia. Study at large: Quantities of DNA derived from sorted CD4+ and CD8+ cells averaged approximately 3.3 ug. On average, healthy donors gave approximately 9.9 million reads for CD4+ cells. Study-level findings and limits: Between patients and controls, about 30 CD8+ CDR3 sequences were found in common. Patients were compared with controls for CD8+ Simpson's diversity, and no significant difference emerged.

For CDR3 and TCR beta VDJ profiling, genomic DNA was the template used. TCRdb ran MiXCR on the reads and lists one entry per CDR3 protein. The sample carries roughly 200,000 distinct CDR3 sequences, around 60% recorded once. The CDR3 spans 14 residues. The germline gives CDR1 DFQATT, CDR2 SNEGSKA (reference sequence). V gave up 5 bases and J gave up 5 bases; unmatched junction bases: 10. Points on this clonotype: Its antigen remains unknown.

The genes are TRBV20-1 and TRBJ2-7; 9 bases line up with TRBD2. This receptor was identified in a human donor in good health. The specimen sequenced was sorted CD4+, CD8+, or CD8+CD57+ T cells (not recorded which) from PBMCs. CDR3 nucleotide sequence: TGCAGTGCTGGCCGTAGCGGGGGCTTCCACGAGCAGTACTTC. Residues: CSAGRSGGFHEQYF.